A selection of T cell receptor beta chains follows, all from one sample in a study of cytomegalovirus exposure and HLA in healthy donors. Data came from immunoSEQ multiplex PCR; TCRdb stores just in-frame clones and leaves some out. The sample lists 100,000 to 150,000 clones; 76% were seen once. The sample taken for sequencing was PBMCs. These receptors all come from a man over 45 in good health and CMV-seronegative. The CDR3 runs from the conserved cysteine through the conserved F or W. Fields, in order: V gene, CDR3 length, D gene, clone size, J gene, CDR3 protein, CDR3 DNA. The D gene is left open where the match is weak. Size is omitted from some rows. Given values are once, few, many or a class for expanded clones.

v_call: TRBV11-2; cdr3_length: 14; d_call: NA; clone_size: NA; j_call: TRBJ1-1; cdr3_aa: CASSFGSSGTEAFF; cdr3_nt: TGTGCCAGCAGCTTCGGTAGCTCGGGCACTGAAGCTTTCTTT
v_call: TRBV19; cdr3_length: 14; d_call: NA; clone_size: NA; j_call: TRBJ1-1; cdr3_aa: CASTFQGQGTEAFF; cdr3_nt: TGTGCCAGTACCTTTCAGGGCCAGGGCACTGAAGCTTTCTTT
v_call: TRBV29-1; cdr3_length: 12; d_call: NA; clone_size: NA; j_call: TRBJ2-3; cdr3_aa: CSLRSGTDTQYF; cdr3_nt: TGCAGCCTCCGTAGTGGCACAGATACGCAGTATTTT
v_call: TRBV28; cdr3_length: 11; d_call: NA; clone_size: NA; j_call: TRBJ1-2; cdr3_aa: CASSWPYGYTF; cdr3_nt: TGTGCCAGCAGTTGGCCTTATGGCTACACCTTC
v_call: TRBV10-3; cdr3_length: 14; d_call: NA; clone_size: NA; j_call: TRBJ1-4; cdr3_aa: CATRTGTTNEKLFF; cdr3_nt: TGTGCCACCCGCACAGGAACAACTAATGAAAAACTGTTTTTT
v_call: TRBV11-3; cdr3_length: 16; d_call: TRBD2; clone_size: NA; j_call: TRBJ2-5; cdr3_aa: CASSSGLAGTQETQYF; cdr3_nt: TGTGCCAGCAGCTCGGGACTAGCGGGGACCCAAGAGACCCAGTACTTC
v_call: TRBV7-2; cdr3_length: 15; d_call: TRBD1; clone_size: few; j_call: TRBJ2-1; cdr3_aa: CASSRGTGVYNEQFF; cdr3_nt: TGTGCCAGCAGCCGAGGGACAGGGGTTTACAATGAGCAGTTCTTC
v_call: TRBV5-1; cdr3_length: 14; d_call: NA; clone_size: NA; j_call: TRBJ2-4; cdr3_aa: CASSGWGERNIQYF; cdr3_nt: TGCGCCAGCAGCGGCTGGGGGGAAAGAAACATTCAGTACTTC
v_call: TRBV30; cdr3_length: 14; d_call: NA; clone_size: once; j_call: TRBJ1-1; cdr3_aa: CAWSLNVEDTEAFF; cdr3_nt: TGTGCCTGGAGTTTAAATGTGGAGGACACTGAAGCTTTCTTT
v_call: TRBV4-3; cdr3_length: 15; d_call: NA; clone_size: NA; j_call: TRBJ2-6; cdr3_aa: CASSPGSSGANVLTF; cdr3_nt: TGCGCCAGCAGCCCCGGTTCCTCTGGGGCCAACGTCCTGACTTTC
v_call: TRBV4-2; cdr3_length: 15; d_call: NA; clone_size: NA; j_call: TRBJ2-5; cdr3_aa: CASSQDQGLQETQYF; cdr3_nt: TGTGCCAGCAGCCAAGATCAGGGTCTCCAAGAGACCCAGTACTTC
v_call: TRBV5-1; cdr3_length: 19; d_call: TRBD2; clone_size: NA; j_call: TRBJ2-3; cdr3_aa: CASSPGSGVRLPTTDTQYF; cdr3_nt: TGCGCCAGCAGCCCGGGAAGCGGGGTGAGGCTCCCCACCACAGATACGCAGTATTTT
v_call: TRBV7-2; cdr3_length: 14; d_call: NA; clone_size: NA; j_call: TRBJ1-1; cdr3_aa: CASSLDPVNTEAFF; cdr3_nt: TGTGCCAGCAGCTTAGATCCAGTGAACACTGAAGCTTTCTTT
v_call: TRBV14; cdr3_length: 13; d_call: NA; clone_size: NA; j_call: TRBJ2-5; cdr3_aa: CASSQELRETQYF; cdr3_nt: TGTGCCAGCAGCCAAGAACTACGAGAGACCCAGTACTTC
v_call: TRBV19; cdr3_length: 15; d_call: TRBD2; clone_size: once; j_call: TRBJ2-1; cdr3_aa: CASSMRTSGPNEQFF; cdr3_nt: TGTGCCAGTAGTATGCGGACTAGCGGGCCCAATGAGCAGTTCTTC
v_call: TRBV30; cdr3_length: 13; d_call: NA; clone_size: NA; j_call: TRBJ1-1; cdr3_aa: CAWSVQEGLKAFF; cdr3_nt: TGTGCCTGGAGTGTACAGGAGGGACTGAAGGCTTTCTTT
v_call: TRBV4-3; cdr3_length: 15; d_call: TRBD2; clone_size: NA; j_call: TRBJ2-3; cdr3_aa: CASGLTSGGYGTQYF; cdr3_nt: TGCGCCAGCGGACTGACTAGCGGGGGATATGGTACGCAGTATTTT
v_call: TRBV10-3; cdr3_length: 18; d_call: TRBD1; clone_size: NA; j_call: TRBJ2-3; cdr3_aa: CAISESTRTGGFTDTQYF; cdr3_nt: TGTGCCATCAGTGAGTCGACCAGGACAGGGGGGTTCACAGATACGCAGTATTTT
v_call: TRBV15; cdr3_length: 20; d_call: NA; clone_size: NA; j_call: TRBJ1-4; cdr3_aa: CATSRDPRGHGFATNEKLFF; cdr3_nt: TGTGCCACCAGCAGAGATCCTCGAGGACACGGTTTTGCAACTAATGAAAAACTGTTTTTT
v_call: TRBV7-2; cdr3_length: 18; d_call: NA; clone_size: NA; j_call: TRBJ2-1; cdr3_aa: CASSRVTVGDAEAGEQFF; cdr3_nt: TGTGCCAGCAGCCGCGTGACCGTCGGCGACGCCGAGGCGGGTGAGCAGTTCTTC
v_call: TRBV27; cdr3_length: 17; d_call: TRBD2; clone_size: once; j_call: TRBJ2-2; cdr3_aa: CASSLAPSGGYTGELFF; cdr3_nt: TGTGCCAGCAGTTTAGCCCCTAGCGGGGGCTACACCGGGGAGCTGTTTTTT
v_call: TRBV14; cdr3_length: 12; d_call: NA; clone_size: few; j_call: TRBJ2-7; cdr3_aa: CASSRQGYEQYF; cdr3_nt: TGTGCCAGCAGCAGGCAGGGCTACGAGCAGTACTTC
v_call: TRBV2; cdr3_length: 13; d_call: NA; clone_size: NA; j_call: TRBJ1-1; cdr3_aa: CASSTRGVTEAFF; cdr3_nt: TGTGCCAGCAGTACCCGGGGGGTCACTGAAGCTTTCTTT
v_call: TRBV13; cdr3_length: 14; d_call: NA; clone_size: few; j_call: TRBJ2-5; cdr3_aa: CASSPPGRRGTQYF; cdr3_nt: TGTGCCAGCAGCCCGCCGGGAAGACGTGGGACCCAGTACTTC
v_call: TRBV5-4; cdr3_length: 12; d_call: NA; clone_size: NA; j_call: TRBJ2-1; cdr3_aa: CASSGQKNEQFF; cdr3_nt: TGTGCCAGCAGCGGACAGAAGAATGAGCAGTTCTTC
v_call: TRBV6-6; cdr3_length: 15; d_call: TRBD2; clone_size: NA; j_call: TRBJ2-3; cdr3_aa: CASSRTSGGSDTQYF; cdr3_nt: TGTGCCAGCAGTCGGACTAGCGGGGGGTCGGATACGCAGTATTTT
v_call: TRBV4-1; cdr3_length: 18; d_call: TRBD2; clone_size: NA; j_call: TRBJ2-1; cdr3_aa: CASSQVGGVGRGGSEQFF; cdr3_nt: TGCGCCAGCAGCCAAGTGGGGGGAGTGGGGCGGGGGGGAAGTGAGCAGTTCTTC
v_call: TRBV10-3; cdr3_length: 14; d_call: TRBD1; clone_size: NA; j_call: TRBJ2-1; cdr3_aa: CAISEGTANNEQFF; cdr3_nt: TGTGCCATCAGTGAGGGGACAGCCAACAATGAGCAGTTCTTC
v_call: TRBV2; cdr3_length: 13; d_call: NA; clone_size: many; j_call: TRBJ1-2; cdr3_aa: CASTKGGLRGYTF; cdr3_nt: TGTGCCAGCACCAAGGGGGGGCTGCGTGGCTACACCTTC